Below are 13 T cell receptor beta chains sequenced from a single sample in a study of blood T cells in healthy people across ages. Combining a sample-barcoded 5' primer with a J-beta primer mix, a second PCR ran for about 7 to 11 cycles. TCRdb redid the calling of the 5' RACE reads with MiXCR, one entry per CDR3 protein. The profile shows almost 1 million distinct CDR3 sequences, roughly 50% of them singletons. Sequencing was performed on blood. These receptor sequences come from a woman aged 60 to 75 in good health.

This chain uses TRBV20-1 with TRBJ2-3, with D hard to call. Germline-derived CDR1 and CDR2 are DFQATT and SNEGSKA (reference sequence). This CDR3 region has 13 residues. The germline V and J ends were trimmed by 5 bases and 6 bases, with 15 bases remaining between them. CDR3 sequence: CSAAGLTVDTQYF. For the CDR3, the DNA is TGCAGTGCTGCCGGGCTCACCGTGGATACGCAGTATTTT.

This chain joins TRBV20-1 and TRBJ2-7, with TRBD1 matching 9 bases. Per the germline V gene, CDR1 is DFQATT and CDR2 is SNEGSKA (reference sequence). The CDR3 extends over 14 amino acids. The J segment lost 2 bases and the V segment lost 6 bases, leaving 8 bases of the junction unmatched. The CDR3 nucleotides are TGCAGTGCCAAGGCTGGGACAGGGACCTACGAGCAGTACTTC. Its protein is CSAKAGTGTYEQYF.

The chain uses TRBV4-2 and TRBJ1-1, with D perhaps matching TRBD1 (6 bases). The CDR3 totals 16 residues. Trimming removed 0 bases from V and 0 bases from J, with 11 bases in between. CDR1 is LGHNA, CDR2 YNFKEQ, per germline. This CDR3 is CASSQEPTGLNTEAFF. The CDR3 DNA is TGTGCCAGCAGCCAAGAACCAACAGGGTTGAACACTGAAGCTTTCTTT.

The chain joins TRBV10-3 to TRBJ2-2, with unresolved D. The CDR3 runs to 15 residues. Looked up from germline, CDR1 is ENHRY and CDR2 is SYGVKD. V gave up 3 bases and J gave up 0 bases, with 8 bases separating them. CDR3 sequence (DNA): TGTGCCATCAGTGATAAGGCCCCGAACACCGGGGAGCTGTTTTTT. The encoded protein is CAISDKAPNTGELFF.

This CDR3 reads CASRTSGRARDTQYF. CDR3 nucleotide sequence: TGTGCCAGCAGAACTAGCGGGAGGGCCCGAGATACGCAGTATTTT. The chain links TRBV2 to TRBJ2-3; 13 nucleotides agree with TRBD2. The CDR3 runs 15 residues. The ends lost 6 bases at V and 5 bases at J; junction bases unmatched: 5. Germline-derived CDR1 and CDR2 are SNHLY and FYNNEI.

In DNA form, the CDR3 reads TGTGCCAGCAGTTGGGGGAGACTATCGGACCCGCCGCCGGGATGCACAGATACGCAGTATTTT. It translates to CASSWGRLSDPPPGCTDTQYF. The rearrangement uses TRBV12-3 or TRBV12-4 and TRBJ2-3; perhaps D is TRBD1 or TRBD2 (5 bases each). This CDR3 is built from 21 residues. The ends were cut back, 4 bases at V and 1 base at J, with 30 bases in the middle.

V is TRBV4-3 and J is TRBJ1-3; 7 bases are a match to TRBD1. CDR1 and CDR2 (germline): LGHNA, YSLEER. The CDR3 covers 17 residues. V was pared by 3 bases and J by 4 bases, with 12 bases of the junction left unmatched. DNA for the CDR3: TGCGCCAGCAGCCAGGGACAGCCCAAGTCGTCCGGAAACACCATATATTTT. Translation gives CASSQGQPKSSGNTIYF.

CDR3 loop: CSASPGGTDEQYF. CDR3 sequence (DNA): TGCAGTGCTAGTCCAGGGGGCACTGACGAGCAGTACTTC. The gene calls are TRBV20-1 and TRBJ2-7, with 8 bases lining up with TRBD1. The V segment lost 3 bases and the J segment 5 bases; nucleotides outside the gene matches: 6. CDR3 length: 13 amino acids. Looked up from germline, CDR1 is DFQATT and CDR2 is SNEGSKA (reference sequence).

The chain carries TRBV4-1 and TRBJ2-3, with TRBD2 matching 13 bases. Losses at the gene ends were 4 bases for V and 1 base for J; bases not matched to a gene: 8. This CDR3 spans 18 amino acids. Germline V lookup: CDR1 MGHRA, CDR2 YSYEKL. The CDR3, as DNA: TGCGCCAGCAGCCTTTATTCTACTAGCGGGGGGGGCACAGATACGCAGTATTTT. Translating gives CASSLYSTSGGGTDTQYF.

The chain uses TRBV29-1 and TRBJ2-7; no clear D gene. The V end was cut by 4 bases, the J end by 7 bases, with 14 bases between. CDR3 length: 12 residues. Germline values: CDR1 SQVTM, CDR2 ANQGSEA. The CDR3: CSVGSQTAEQYF. In DNA, the CDR3 is TGCAGCGTTGGCTCGCAGACGGCGGAGCAGTACTTC.

The chain uses TRBV27 and TRBJ2-7; 9 bases agree with TRBD1. CDR3 length: 15 residues. Germline values: CDR1 MNHEY, CDR2 SMNVEV (reference sequence). Trimming at V came to 5 bases and at J to 0 bases, leaving 5 bases not matched to a gene. CDR3 protein: CASSLQGANSYEQYF. Here the CDR3 DNA reads TGTGCCAGCAGTCTACAGGGGGCGAACTCCTACGAGCAGTACTTC.

The chain is built from TRBV28 and TRBJ2-7; D remains unclear. V was trimmed by 6 bases and J by 12 bases, leaving 12 bases between them. Germline V CDR1 and CDR2: MDHEN, SYDVKM. The CDR3 sequence is 10 residues long. The CDR3 loop is CASRRSVLYF. The CDR3 DNA reads TGTGCCAGCAGGAGATCGGTCCTGTACTTC.

The rearrangement uses TRBV6-1 and TRBJ1-1; D is perhaps TRBD1 (6 bases). Trimming shortened V by 6 bases and J by 6 bases, and 14 bases separated the two germline ends. The germline CDR1 and CDR2 sequences are MNHNS and SASEGT. The CDR3 runs 13 residues. Here the CDR3 reads CASRLRGDAEAFF. CDR3 DNA: TGTGCCAGCAGACTCAGGGGTGACGCTGAAGCTTTCTTT.